The clone carrying this TCR beta chain has just a few counts. Its antigen is currently unknown. The germline V gene encodes CDR1 SGHDN and CDR2 FVKESK. The CDR3 has 14 residues. Germline trimming cut 1 base from V and 3 bases from J; bases unmatched to any gene: 3. This sample is part of a study of T-cell reconstitution after alpha-beta-depleted transplantation in children. Unique molecular identifiers were used in preparing the TCRbeta library. TCRdb re-called the PCR reads through MiXCR, storing one row per CDR3 protein. The sample lists fewer than 700,000 distinct CDR3 sequences; about an eighth were seen once. Whole-study results and caveats: Reported findings indicate that, about two months after transplant, alpha-beta T cells came from several hundred expanded clones, which were derived from non-depleted graft cells. TCRbeta diversity was high at day 60 in some patients (a result of surviving recipient T cells and thymic progenitors). By one year post-transplant, T-cell counts and diversity largely arose from T cells that were newly produced.

This TCR was sampled from a male patient under 18 who had a stem cell transplant for acute myeloid leukemia, so the T cells may come from the graft donor. This chain joins TRBV14 and TRBJ2-7, with 7 bases lining up with TRBD2. The starting material was PBMCs, mostly from graft donor cells, obtained 360 days after TCRalphabeta/CD19-depleted stem cell transplant. CDR3 sequence (DNA): TGTGCCAGCAGCCAAGTGGGGGGGGTCTACGAGCAGTACTTC. This translates into CASSQVGGVYEQYF.